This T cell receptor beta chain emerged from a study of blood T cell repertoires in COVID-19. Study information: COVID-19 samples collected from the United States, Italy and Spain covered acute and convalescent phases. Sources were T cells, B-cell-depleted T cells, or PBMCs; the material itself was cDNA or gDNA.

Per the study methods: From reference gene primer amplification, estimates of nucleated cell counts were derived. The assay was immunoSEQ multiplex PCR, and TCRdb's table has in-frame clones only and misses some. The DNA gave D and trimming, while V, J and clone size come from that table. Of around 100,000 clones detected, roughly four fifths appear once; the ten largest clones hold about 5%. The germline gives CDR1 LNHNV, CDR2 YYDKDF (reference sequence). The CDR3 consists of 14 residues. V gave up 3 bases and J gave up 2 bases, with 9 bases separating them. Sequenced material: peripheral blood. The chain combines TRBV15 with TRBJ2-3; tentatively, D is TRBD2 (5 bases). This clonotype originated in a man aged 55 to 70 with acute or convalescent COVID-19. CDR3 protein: CATSSPGITDTQYF. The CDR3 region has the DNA TGTGCCACCAGCAGTCCGGGGATCACAGATACGCAGTATTTT.